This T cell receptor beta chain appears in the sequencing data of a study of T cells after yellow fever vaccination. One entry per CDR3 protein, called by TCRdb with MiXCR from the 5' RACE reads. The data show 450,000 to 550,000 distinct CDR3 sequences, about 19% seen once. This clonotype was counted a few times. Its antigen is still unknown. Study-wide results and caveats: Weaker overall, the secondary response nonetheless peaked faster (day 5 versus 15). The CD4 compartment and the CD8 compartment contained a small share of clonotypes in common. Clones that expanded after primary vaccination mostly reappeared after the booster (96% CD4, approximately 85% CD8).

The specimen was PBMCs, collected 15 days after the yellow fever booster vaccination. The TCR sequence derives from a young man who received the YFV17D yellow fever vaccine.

This chain's CDR3 is CASSPGDVNQPQHF. The DNA for the CDR3 is TGCGCCAGCAGCCCGGGAGACGTCAATCAGCCCCAGCATTTT. The V call is TRBV5-1, the J call TRBJ1-5; D remains ambiguous. The V and J ends lost 4 bases and 3 bases respectively, with 11 bases between them. This CDR3 has 14 residues. The germline V gene has CDR1 SGHRS and CDR2 YFSETQ.